The 24 T cell receptor beta chains reported below all come from one sample, sequenced in a study of cytomegalovirus exposure and HLA in healthy donors. PCR amplification relied on 60 Vbeta primers (plus 13 Jbeta primers). Data came from immunoSEQ multiplex PCR; TCRdb stores just in-frame clones and leaves some out. The repertoire table contains 150,000 to 200,000 clones. Source material: PBMCs. The receptors were gathered from an older woman in good health and CMV-seronegative.

The chain uses TRBV11-1 and TRBJ2-3, with 11 nucleotides matching TRBD2. V was pared by 5 bases and J by 3 bases, with 7 bases of the junction left unmatched. This CDR3 contains 16 residues. Germline assignment: CDR1 SGHAT and CDR2 FQDESV (reference sequence). In nucleotides, the CDR3 is TGTGCCAGCAGCCTTCAGACTAGCGGGGTGACAGATACGCAGTATTTT. Protein product: CASSLQTSGVTDTQYF. Full variable domain (outside the CDR3, taken from reference TRBV11-1 and TRBJ2-3): EAEVAQSPRYKITEKSQAVAFWCDPISGHATLYWYRQILGQGPELLVQFQDESVVDDSQLPKDRFSAERLKGVDSTLKIQPAELGDSAMYLCASSLQTSGVTDTQYFGPGTRLTVL.

The J gene is TRBJ1-1, the V gene TRBV5-4, with D perhaps TRBD1 (6 bases). From germline, CDR1 is SGHNT and CDR2 YYREEE (reference sequence). Trimming removed 5 bases from V and 0 bases from J, with 8 bases in between. This CDR3 has 13 residues. The DNA of the CDR3 is TGTGCCAGCAGAACAGGGATGAACACTGAAGCTTTCTTT. Its protein product is CASRTGMNTEAFF.

Here the CDR3 reads CASSRLAGVYEQYF. The CDR3 coding sequence is TGTGCCAGCAGCCGACTAGCGGGAGTCTACGAGCAGTACTTC. This chain uses TRBV5-6 with TRBJ2-7; 12 bases are shared with TRBD2. The CDR3 runs 14 residues. Germline lookup yields CDR1 SGHDT and CDR2 YYEEEE. V dropped 4 bases and J dropped 3; count of bases not matched to a gene: 2.

The chain employs TRBV7-9 and TRBJ1-4; TRBD1 aligns across 7 bases. Per the germline V gene, CDR1 is SEHNR and CDR2 is FQNEAQ (reference sequence). The CDR3 loop spans 14 amino acids. After removal of 6 bases from V and 4 bases from J, the junction contained 5 bases not matched to a gene. CDR3 nucleotides: TGTGCCAGCAGTCTAGGGGGCTTTAATGAAAAACTGTTTTTT. Protein sequence: CASSLGGFNEKLFF.

V gene TRBV6-5 combines with J gene TRBJ2-7; 11 bases are a match to TRBD1. The trim removed 6 bases at V and 2 bases at J, leaving 3 bases unmatched. The CDR3 runs to 14 residues. Germline V gene data show CDR1 as MNHEY and CDR2 as SVGAGI. CDR3 protein: CASRLGQGAYEQYF. The CDR3 bases are TGTGCCAGCAGGCTGGGACAGGGGGCCTACGAGCAGTACTTC.

In nucleotides, the CDR3 is TGCGCCAGCAGCTTGGTCGAGGTGAACACTGAAGCTTTCTTT. It encodes CASSLVEVNTEAFF. The chain uses TRBV5-1 and TRBJ1-1; D gene uncertain. V was shortened by 0 bases and J by 0 bases, with 6 bases between the two germline ends. This CDR3 spans 14 amino acids. Germline lookup yields CDR1 SGHRS and CDR2 YFSETQ.

This chain links TRBV18 with TRBJ1-2; D unclear. CDR1 and CDR2 (germline): KGHSH, LQKENI. The CDR3 covers 15 residues. The ends were cut back, 3 bases at V and 2 bases at J, with 13 bases in the middle. Here the CDR3 DNA reads TGTGCCAGCTCACCGAGAGACGGGGTAAACTATGGCTACACCTTC. The encoded protein is CASSPRDGVNYGYTF.

The V gene is TRBV18, the J gene TRBJ2-1; the match to TRBD2 covers 7 bases. From germline, CDR1 is KGHSH and CDR2 LQKENI. The J segment lost 9 bases and the V segment lost 5 bases, leaving 7 bases of the junction unmatched. The CDR3 sequence is 13 residues long. The CDR3 DNA is TGTGCCAGCTCATCCACTAGCGACGCTGAGCAGTTCTTC. Translated, it gives CASSSTSDAEQFF.

The chain couples TRBV5-1 to TRBJ2-2; D is possibly TRBD2 (6 bases). The CDR3 is 14 amino acids. Germline V CDR1 and CDR2: SGHRS, YFSETQ. Trimming cost V 5 bases and J 5 bases, with 13 bases left between them. The CDR3 nucleotides read TGCGCCAGCAGGGGGGACTCTAGGACCGGGGAGCTGTTTTTT. Encoded protein: CASRGDSRTGELFF.

This chain's CDR3 is CASSPRYANTGELFF. The CDR3 nucleotides are TGTGCCAGCAGCCCGCGTTACGCGAACACCGGGGAGCTGTTTTTT. The chain has TRBV7-2 and TRBJ2-2, with unresolved D. V lost 5 bases and J 0 bases, leaving 10 bases between the germline ends. CDR1 SGHTA and CDR2 FQGNSA come from the germline V gene. This CDR3 has 15 amino acids. Full variable domain (rest looked up from reference TRBV7-2 and TRBJ2-2): GAGVSQSPSNKVTEKGKDVELRCDPISGHTALYWYRQSLGQGLEFLIYFQGNSAPDKSGLPSDRFSAERTGGSVSTLTIQRTQQEDSAVYLCASSPRYANTGELFFGEGSRLTVL.

Concerning this clone itself: Other DNA variants within this sample encode the same CDR3. V usage is TRBV18 and J usage is TRBJ2-7; no clear D gene. Trimming took 5 bases from V and 0 from J, leaving 5 bases between them. The germline CDR1 and CDR2 sequences are KGHSH and LQKENI. CDR3 size: 12 residues. CDR3 DNA sequence: TGTGCCAGCTCATCTAGCTCCTACGAGCAGTACTTC. Protein product: CASSSSSYEQYF. The full variable domain, completed using reference TRBV18 and TRBJ2-7, is NAGVMQNPRHLVRRRGQEARLRCSPMKGHSHVYWYRQLPEEGLKFMVYLQKENIIDESGMPKERFSAEFPKEGPSILRIQQVVRGDSAAYFCASSSSSYEQYFGPGTRLTVT.

The chain combines TRBV19 with TRBJ1-2, with TRBD1 identical over 7 bases. The V and J ends lost 5 bases and 7 bases, in that order; junction bases with no gene match: 19. CDR3 length equals 17 residues. Germline V gene sequence: CDR1 LNHDA, CDR2 SQIVND (reference sequence). The DNA for the CDR3 is TGTGCCAGTAGTTTTACCGGGACAGCTCTTTCTTTGGGTGGCTACACCTTC. Its protein product is CASSFTGTALSLGGYTF.

The genes are TRBV7-2 and TRBJ1-2; 11 bases match TRBD1. The CDR3 spans 15 residues. Unmatched junction bases numbered 4, after V lost 0 bases and J lost 7 bases. Germline V gene lookup returns CDR1 SGHTA and CDR2 FQGNSA. CDR3 loop: CASSLAGQGAGGYTF. For the CDR3, the DNA is TGTGCCAGCAGCTTAGCAGGACAGGGGGCAGGTGGCTACACCTTC.

J is TRBJ1-1 and V is TRBV4-2, with TRBD1 matching over 8 bases. CDR3 length: 15 residues. V lost 3 bases to trimming and J lost 2 bases; unmatched junction nucleotides: 5. Per germline, CDR1 LGHNA and CDR2 YNFKEQ. The CDR3 DNA reads as TGTGCCAGCAGCCAGGGCAGGGGGCGCAACACTGAAGCTTTCTTT. Its protein is CASSQGRGRNTEAFF.

V and J are TRBV11-1 and TRBJ2-1; 14 nucleotides agree with TRBD2. CDR3 size: 17 residues. The V gene end was trimmed by 5 bases and the J gene end by 3 bases; junction bases not matched to a gene: 6. Germline V gene data show CDR1 as SGHAT and CDR2 as FQDESV (reference sequence). The CDR3 spells CASSAGLAGDLYNEQFF. The CDR3 nucleotides are TGTGCCAGCAGCGCGGGACTAGCGGGAGATCTCTACAATGAGCAGTTCTTC. Full variable domain (missing parts from reference TRBV11-1 and TRBJ2-1): EAEVAQSPRYKITEKSQAVAFWCDPISGHATLYWYRQILGQGPELLVQFQDESVVDDSQLPKDRFSAERLKGVDSTLKIQPAELGDSAMYLCASSAGLAGDLYNEQFFGPGTRLTVL.

V gene TRBV7-6 combines with J gene TRBJ2-7; 8 bases are shared with TRBD1. J was trimmed by 0 bases and V by 2 bases; bases with no gene match: 3. The CDR3 contains 15 residues. Germline CDR1 and CDR2: SGHVS and FNYEAQ. The CDR3 is CASSLRTGPSYEQYF. DNA for the CDR3: TGTGCCAGCAGCTTAAGGACAGGGCCCTCCTACGAGCAGTACTTC.

V is TRBV9 and J is TRBJ2-3; 10 bases agree with TRBD1. The length of the CDR3 is 16 residues. V lost 3 bases, J lost 1 base, and 5 bases stayed unmatched. Germline assignment: CDR1 SGDLS and CDR2 YYNGEE. CDR3 in amino acids: CASSGSGTGGTDTQYF. The CDR3 DNA reads TGTGCCAGCAGCGGTTCCGGGACAGGGGGCACAGATACGCAGTATTTT.

This chain links TRBV5-6 with TRBJ2-1, with 14 bases fitting TRBD2. CDR3 size: 14 residues. Germline CDR1 SGHDT, CDR2 YYEEEE. Germline trimming cut 4 bases from V and 9 bases from J; bases unmatched to any gene: 3. The CDR3 coding sequence is TGTGCCAGCAGCCAGGGACTAGCGGGAGTTGAGCAGTTCTTC. Translation gives CASSQGLAGVEQFF.

The rearrangement joins TRBV9 to TRBJ1-3; D is possibly TRBD1 (6 bases). The length of the CDR3 is 15 residues. The ends were cut back, 4 bases at V and 0 bases at J, with 11 bases in the middle. Germline loops: CDR1 SGDLS, CDR2 YYNGEE. CDR3 nucleotides: TGTGCCAGCAGCCTGCAGGGGTTCTCTGGAAACACCATATATTTT. Its protein product is CASSLQGFSGNTIYF.

The chain recombines TRBV6-1 with TRBJ2-3; D perhaps matches TRBD2 (6 bases). Germline CDR1 and CDR2: MNHNS and SASEGT. Trimming stripped 6 bases from V and 5 bases from J, with 15 bases between. The CDR3 has 14 amino acids. The chain's CDR3 is CASRRDSMGDTQYF. The CDR3 DNA reads TGTGCCAGCAGAAGGGACTCCATGGGAGATACGCAGTATTTT.

The V and J genes are TRBV6-5 and TRBJ2-3; 7 nucleotides align to TRBD2. This CDR3 is built from 13 residues. V lost 6 bases, J lost 8 bases, and 8 bases stayed unmatched. Germline-derived CDR1 and CDR2 are MNHEY and SVGAGI. The CDR3 bases are TGTGCCAGCAGACCCGCGGGGGTGGGTACGCAGTATTTT. Translation gives CASRPAGVGTQYF.

V usage is TRBV30 and J usage is TRBJ1-1; D not resolved. V was cut by 1 base and J by 3 bases, with 9 bases left in between. There are 13 residues in the CDR3. The V gene's germline CDR1 is GTSNPN and CDR2 SVGIG (reference sequence). The CDR3 nucleotides are TGTGCCTGGAGTGGTACTCTTGACACTGAAGCTTTCTTT. This codes for CAWSGTLDTEAFF.

The chain's CDR3 is CATSREVQLYGYTF. The CDR3 DNA reads as TGTGCCACCAGCAGAGAAGTACAGCTCTATGGCTACACCTTC. The V gene is TRBV15, the J gene TRBJ1-2; D is uncertain. The V gene lost 0 bases and the J gene lost 4 bases, with 9 bases spanning the gap. CDR1 and CDR2 (germline): LNHNV, YYDKDF (reference sequence). The CDR3 loop spans 14 amino acids.

Of note for this clone: Other DNA variants within this sample encode the same CDR3. The DNA of the CDR3 is TGTGCCAGCAGTGAACAGGGGAGGGGGGGCTACACCTTC. Translation: CASSEQGRGGYTF. The J gene is TRBJ1-2, the V gene TRBV6-1, with a tentative D call TRBD1 (6 bases). V was cut by 2 bases and J by 8 bases, with 12 bases left in between. The CDR3 length is 13 residues. Germline values: CDR1 MNHNS, CDR2 SASEGT.